This entry concerns a single T cell receptor (beta chain). Its specificity is not known. This entry belongs to a study of blood T cells in healthy people across ages. Points from the study as a whole: When set beside aged donors, long-lived donors presented more naive CD4+ cells and higher diversity.

A J-beta primer mix and a sample-barcoded 5' primer were used in a second PCR of about 7 to 12 cycles. Any given sample supplied a minimum of 3 million CDR3-containing paired-end reads. TCRdb used MiXCR to reprocess the 5' RACE reads, holding one entry per CDR3 protein. The table has roughly 800,000 distinct CDR3 sequences, 40% to 65% seen once. Per the germline V gene, CDR1 is SGHTA and CDR2 is FQGTGA. The CDR3 has 13 amino acids. Losses at the gene ends were 5 bases for V and 6 bases for J; bases not matched to a gene: 3. This receptor was obtained from a man aged 80 or over in good health. The V gene is TRBV7-3, the J gene TRBJ2-3, with TRBD2 identical over 9 bases. The sequenced material came from blood. DNA for the CDR3: TGTGCCAGCAGCGCCGGACTAGCGGATACGCAGTATTTT. Residues: CASSAGLADTQYF.